The TCR beta chain under discussion was sequenced for a study of CD8+CD57+ T cells in acquired aplastic anemia. In the study overall: Sorted CD4+ and CD8+ cells gave an average of 3.2 ug of DNA.

About this clonotype itself: Antigen specificity is unknown.

Study-level findings and limits: The number of CD8+ CDR3 sequences shared by patients and controls was 25 to 35.

Both TCR beta VDJ combination and CDR3 sequence profiling were carried out. Genomic DNA was the template for this profiling. TCRdb independently ran MiXCR on the reads; one entry per CDR3 protein. The sample records about 120,000 distinct CDR3 sequences, 45% to 60% being singletons. Patients who underwent sequencing had shown CD8+CD57+ cell expansion by flow cytometry. With no exception, the patients had severe acquired aplastic anemia. Patients were therapy-naive when their blood was sampled. The CDR3 consists of 13 residues. Trimming removed 4 bases from V and 3 bases from J, with 10 bases in between. CDR1 and CDR2 from the germline V gene are LNHDA and SQIVND (reference sequence).

The sequence derives from a human donor with aplastic anemia. Sequencing used sorted CD4+, CD8+, or CD8+CD57+ T cells (not recorded which) from PBMCs. This rearrangement joins TRBV19 to TRBJ2-7, with D unclear. For the CDR3, the DNA is TGTGCCAGTAGTACCCTAGGATTCTACGAGCAGTACTTC. This codes for CASSTLGFYEQYF.